Given below is one TCR beta chain in context. This specimen comes from a study of blood T cell repertoires in COVID-19. Study-wide context: Sites in the United States, Italy and Spain provided acute and convalescent COVID-19 samples. T cells, B-cell-depleted T cells, or PBMCs provided the cDNA or gDNA that served as material.

Produced via immunoSEQ multiplex PCR; TCRdb's table is partial and in-frame only. The table shows 100,000 or so clones, with around 89% occurring only once. Germline CDR1 and CDR2: SNHLY and FYNNEI. V was clipped by 6 bases and J by 0 bases; unmatched bases: 4. This CDR3 spans 14 amino acids. The sample consisted of peripheral blood. The chain has TRBV2 and TRBJ1-1, with 7 nucleotides matching TRBD1. The origin of this receptor is a human donor with acute or convalescent COVID-19. The donor label of this sample is uncertain. CDR3 DNA sequence: TGTGCCAGCAGCAACAGGGGAATGAACACTGAAGCTTTCTTT. It codes for CASSNRGMNTEAFF.